The subject of this entry is one TCR beta chain. Its cognate antigen is unknown. Trimming took off 1 base at V and 5 bases at J, with 11 bases between the two ends. The CDR3 is 14 residues long. From germline, CDR1 is SNHLY and CDR2 FYNNEI. This sample's treatment: some 20 received Ad26.COV2.S at low or high dose, single or two shots; about 5 received placebo; per-sample allocation not given. All samples were drawn on day 63, counting from the first vaccine or placebo injection. This sample was included in a study of Ad26.COV2.S vaccination and SARS-CoV-2 variants. Libraries were prepared by immunoSEQ multiplex PCR; TCRdb keeps only in-frame clonotypes and omits some of them. Of 350,000 to 400,000 clones in the sample, less than 90% are singletons; the top ten hold under 3.5%. Findings and limits, study-wide: Vaccine recipients had higher spike-specific TCR breadth than placebo recipients.

The receptor's source is a person aged 18-65 years who received the Ad26.COV2.S COVID-19 vaccine or a placebo. The sample was peripheral blood, taken in a trial of Ad26.COV2.S vaccine versus placebo. V usage is TRBV2 and J usage is TRBJ1-2, with D hard to call. CDR3 residues: CASSEVPQQYGYTF. In DNA, the CDR3 is TGTGCCAGCAGTGAAGTCCCCCAGCAGTATGGCTACACCTTC.